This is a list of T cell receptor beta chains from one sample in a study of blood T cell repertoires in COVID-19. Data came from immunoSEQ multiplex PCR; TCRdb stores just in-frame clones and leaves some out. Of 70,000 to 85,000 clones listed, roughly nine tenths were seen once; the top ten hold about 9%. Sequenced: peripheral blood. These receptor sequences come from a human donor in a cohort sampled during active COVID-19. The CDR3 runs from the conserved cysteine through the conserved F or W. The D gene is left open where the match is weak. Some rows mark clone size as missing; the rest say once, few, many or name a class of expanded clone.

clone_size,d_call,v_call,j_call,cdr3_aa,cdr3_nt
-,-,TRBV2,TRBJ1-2,CAGGKVYGYTF,TGTGCCGGGGGCAAAGTCTATGGCTACACCTTC
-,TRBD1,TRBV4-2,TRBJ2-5,CASSLRQGINQETQYF,TGTGCCAGCAGCCTACGACAGGGGATTAACCAAGAGACCCAGTACTTC
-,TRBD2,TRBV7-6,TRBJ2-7,CASSPTSGLGVSYEQYF,TGTGCCAGCAGCCCGACCAGCGGACTAGGTGTTTCCTACGAGCAGTACTTC
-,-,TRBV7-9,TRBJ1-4,CASSPLFSATNEKLFF,TGTGCCAGCAGCCCCCTGTTCTCTGCAACTAATGAAAAACTGTTTTTT
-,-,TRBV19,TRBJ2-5,CASSITGIGAQTQYF,TGTGCCAGTAGTATAACAGGGATTGGTGCTCAGACCCAGTACTTC
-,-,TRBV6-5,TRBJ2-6,CASNPAGANVLTF,TGTGCCAGCAATCCCGCTGGGGCCAACGTCCTGACTTTC
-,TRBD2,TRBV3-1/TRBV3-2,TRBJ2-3,CALWTSGRTREDTQYF,TGTGCCTTATGGACTAGCGGGAGAACCCGGGAAGATACGCAGTATTTT
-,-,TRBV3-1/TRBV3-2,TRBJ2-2,CASSQGTRNTGELFF,TGTGCCAGCAGCCAGGGGACACGAAACACCGGGGAGCTGTTTTTT
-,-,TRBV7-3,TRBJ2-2,CASSLTAIAGELFF,TGTGCCAGCAGCTTAACCGCGATCGCCGGGGAGCTGTTTTTT
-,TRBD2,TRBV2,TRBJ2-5,CASTTGGGRGLKETQYF,TGTGCCAGCACCACCGGGGGGGGACGGGGCCTGAAAGAGACCCAGTACTTC
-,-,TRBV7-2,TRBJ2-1,CASSPLFSVSEQFF,TGTGCCAGCAGCCCCCTATTCTCGGTGTCGGAGCAGTTCTTC
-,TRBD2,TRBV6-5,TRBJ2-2,CASKRTSGTGELFF,TGTGCCAGCAAACGGACTAGCGGCACCGGGGAGCTGTTTTTT
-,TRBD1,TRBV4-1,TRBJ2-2,CASSQADRGPGELFF,TGCGCCAGCAGCCAAGCGGACAGGGGGCCGGGGGAGCTGTTTTTT
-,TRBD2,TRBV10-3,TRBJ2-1,CAISFGTNNEQFF,TGTGCCATCAGCTTTGGGACTAACAATGAGCAGTTCTTC
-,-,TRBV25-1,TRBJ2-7,CASSDAGTYEQYF,TGTGCCAGCAGTGATGCCGGGACCTACGAGCAGTACTTC
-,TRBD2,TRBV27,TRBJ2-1,CASSFFLAENNEQFF,TGTGCCAGCAGTTTTTTTCTAGCGGAAAACAATGAGCAGTTCTTC
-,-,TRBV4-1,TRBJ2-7,CASSQVKGLYEQYF,TGCGCCAGCAGCCAAGTTAAGGGGCTTTACGAGCAGTACTTC
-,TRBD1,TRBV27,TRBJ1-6,CASSLFFEGAINSPLHF,TGTGCCAGCAGTTTATTCTTCGAGGGGGCGATTAATTCACCCCTCCACTTT
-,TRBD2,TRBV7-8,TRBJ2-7,CASSSTWGGHEQYF,TGTGCCAGCAGCTCCACTTGGGGGGGTCACGAGCAGTACTTC
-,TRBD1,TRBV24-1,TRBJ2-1,CATSDLRTGTGQSEQFF,TGTGCCACCAGTGATTTGAGGACAGGGACAGGGCAGAGTGAGCAGTTCTTC
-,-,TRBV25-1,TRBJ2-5,CASSELDSGGETQYF,TGTGCCAGCAGTGAACTGGATTCAGGGGGGGAGACCCAGTACTTC
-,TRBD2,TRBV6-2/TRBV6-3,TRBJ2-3,CASSYRLAGGADTQYF,TGTGCCAGCAGTTACCGACTAGCGGGAGGGGCAGATACGCAGTATTTT
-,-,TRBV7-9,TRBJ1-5,CASSGPGGDQPQHF,TGTGCCAGCAGCGGCCCGGGAGGGGATCAGCCCCAGCATTTT
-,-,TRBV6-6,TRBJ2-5,CASTGISQETQYF,TGTGCCAGCACCGGGATCTCCCAAGAGACCCAGTACTTC
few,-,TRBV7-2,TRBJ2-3,CASSLGARDTQYF,TGTGCCAGCAGCTTAGGGGCTCGGGATACGCAGTATTTT
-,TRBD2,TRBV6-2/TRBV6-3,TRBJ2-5,CASSYVLAGATQYF,TGTGCCAGCAGTTACGTCCTAGCGGGAGCTACCCAGTACTTC
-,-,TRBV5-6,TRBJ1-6,CASSPSGTRSASPLHF,TGTGCCAGCAGCCCCTCAGGGACTCGGTCAGCTTCACCCCTCCACTTT
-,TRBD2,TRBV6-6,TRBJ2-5,CASSQRTSGNRETQYF,TGTGCCAGCAGCCAAAGGACTAGCGGGAATCGAGAGACCCAGTACTTC
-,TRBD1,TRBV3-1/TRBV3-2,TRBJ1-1,CASSHTLNRQGDRTEAFF,TGTGCCAGCAGCCACACGCTTAACAGACAGGGGGATAGGACTGAAGCTTTCTTT
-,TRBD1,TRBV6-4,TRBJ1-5,CASSLQGGSNQPQHF,TGTGCCAGCAGTTTACAGGGGGGGAGCAATCAGCCCCAGCATTTT
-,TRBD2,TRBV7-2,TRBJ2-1,CASEEVAGGHYEQFF,TGTGCCAGCGAAGAGGTAGCGGGAGGCCACTATGAGCAGTTCTTC
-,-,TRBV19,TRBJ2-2,CASSTGTNGELFF,TGTGCCAGTAGTACTGGGACAAACGGGGAGCTGTTTTTT
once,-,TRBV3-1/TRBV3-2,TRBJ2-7,CASSRRGTYEQYF,TGTGCCAGCAGCCGCAGGGGTACCTACGAGCAGTACTTC
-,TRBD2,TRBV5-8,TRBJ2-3,CASSLGGLAVAYF,TGTGCCAGCAGCTTGGGGGGACTAGCGGTCGCGTATTTT
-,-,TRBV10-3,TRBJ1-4,CAISESEVPSEKLFF,TGTGCCATCAGTGAGTCTGAGGTACCGTCTGAAAAACTGTTTTTT
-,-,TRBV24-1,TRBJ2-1,CATRTDSDEQFF,TGTGCCACCAGGACCGACTCCGATGAGCAGTTCTTC
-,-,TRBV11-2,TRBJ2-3,CASSGGDTQYF,TGTGCCAGCAGCGGGGGGGATACGCAGTATTTT
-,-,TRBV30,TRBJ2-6,CAWSPLRSGANVLTF,TGTGCCTGGAGCCCCCTCCGCTCTGGGGCCAACGTCCTGACTTTC
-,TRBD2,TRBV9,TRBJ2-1,CASSPTLLAGVHNEQFF,TGTGCCAGCAGCCCCACTCTCCTAGCGGGAGTTCACAATGAGCAGTTCTTC
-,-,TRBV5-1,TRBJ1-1,CASSTPQQNTEAFF,TGCGCCAGCAGCACACCACAACAGAACACTGAAGCTTTCTTT
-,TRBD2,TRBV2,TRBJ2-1,CASSDPSGSSYNEQFF,TGTGCCAGCAGTGACCCTAGCGGGAGCTCCTACAATGAGCAGTTCTTC
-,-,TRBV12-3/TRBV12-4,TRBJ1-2,CASRGGTYRGSF,TGTGCCAGCAGGGGCGGGACTTACCGGGGCTCCTTC
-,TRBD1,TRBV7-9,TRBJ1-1,CASSGGQFNTEAFF,TGTGCCAGCAGCGGGGGACAGTTCAACACTGAAGCTTTCTTT
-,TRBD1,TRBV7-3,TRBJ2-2,CASSLRQGLNTGELFF,TGTGCCAGCAGCTTGCGACAGGGGCTGAACACCGGGGAGCTGTTTTTT
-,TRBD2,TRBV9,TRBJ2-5,CASSVVAGDGETQYF,TGTGCCAGCAGCGTAGTAGCGGGAGACGGAGAGACCCAGTACTTC
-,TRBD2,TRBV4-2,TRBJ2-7,CASSQVTSGAPYEQYF,TGTGCCAGCAGCCAAGTTACTAGCGGGGCCCCCTACGAGCAGTACTTC
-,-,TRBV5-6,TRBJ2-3,CASSLAAQVGTDTQYF,TGTGCCAGCAGCTTGGCCGCCCAGGTCGGCACAGATACGCAGTATTTT
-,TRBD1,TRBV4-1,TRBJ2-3,CASSQTRTGISGPTDTQYF,TGCGCCAGCAGCCAAACGCGGACAGGGATCAGCGGGCCCACAGATACGCAGTATTTT
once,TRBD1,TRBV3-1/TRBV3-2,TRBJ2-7,CASSQEGQGSYEQYF,TGTGCCAGCAGCCAAGAAGGACAGGGTTCCTACGAGCAGTACTTC
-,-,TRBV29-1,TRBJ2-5,CSVEGSGQETQYF,TGCAGCGTTGAGGGTAGCGGCCAAGAGACCCAGTACTTC
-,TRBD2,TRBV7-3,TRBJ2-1,CASSLAGGPTEQFF,TGTGCCAGCAGCTTAGCGGGAGGGCCCACTGAGCAGTTCTTC
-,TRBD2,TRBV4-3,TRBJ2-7,CASSQDGLAAIGSEQYF,TGCGCCAGCAGCCAAGATGGGCTAGCGGCAATTGGATCCGAGCAGTACTTC
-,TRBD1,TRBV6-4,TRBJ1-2,CASSDSGQGPARTF,TGTGCCAGCAGTGACTCGGGACAGGGACCCGCTCGCACCTTC